Shown below are 32 T cell receptor beta chains from a single sample sequenced in a study of blood T cell repertoires in COVID-19. Generated by immunoSEQ multiplex PCR, the TCRdb table keeps only in-frame clones and is missing some. The sample includes some 240,000 clones, roughly 90% of them seen just once. The specimen sequenced was peripheral blood. These receptors came from a man in his sixties who had recovered from COVID-19.

This chain uses TRBV9 with TRBJ2-3, with D possibly being TRBD2 (7 bases). The length of the CDR3 is 18 residues. Looked up from germline, CDR1 is SGDLS and CDR2 is YYNGEE. Trimming removed 4 bases from V and 3 bases from J, with 24 bases in between. The chain's CDR3 is CASSRLQLGEGGTDTQYF. The CDR3 nucleotides read TGTGCCAGCAGCCGGTTGCAGTTAGGGGAGGGGGGGACAGATACGCAGTATTTT. Filled out from reference TRBV9 and TRBJ2-3, the complete variable domain reads DSGVTQTPKHLITATGQRVTLRCSPRSGDLSVYWYQQSLDQGLQFLIQYYNGEERAKGNILERFSAQQFPDLHSELNLSSLELGDSALYFCASSRLQLGEGGTDTQYFGPGTRLTVL.

The chain is built from TRBV5-1 and TRBJ2-2; possible D gene TRBD1, 6 bases. The germline CDR1 and CDR2 sequences are SGHRS and YFSETQ. Trimming removed 4 bases at V and 3 bases at J, with 13 bases between. The CDR3 has 15 residues. DNA for the CDR3: TGCGCCAGCAGCGTGGGGGCCCAACACACCGGGGAGCTGTTTTTT. Translation: CASSVGAQHTGELFF.

The chain joins TRBV20-1 to TRBJ1-5; D perhaps matches TRBD1 (5 bases). Trimming left V 3 bases short and J 4 bases short, with 10 bases between. CDR3 length: 13 residues. Germline values: CDR1 DFQATT, CDR2 SNEGSKA (reference sequence). The CDR3 DNA reads TGCAGTGCTAGTAACAGGATAAATCAGCCCCAGCATTTT. Translation: CSASNRINQPQHF.

The chain joins TRBV6-5 to TRBJ2-7; tentative D call: TRBD2 (5 bases). Trimming cost V 7 bases and J 4 bases, with 14 bases left between them. This CDR3 comprises 13 residues. Germline lookup yields CDR1 MNHEY and CDR2 SVGAGI. DNA for the CDR3: TGTGCCAGCAACCCCCGGGAATATTACGAGCAGTACTTC. Its protein product is CASNPREYYEQYF.

This clone was detected only a few times. The V and J genes are TRBV25-1 and TRBJ1-2; D not resolved. V was pared by 8 bases and J by 3 bases, with 16 bases between. Germline V lookup: CDR1 MGHDK, CDR2 SYGVNS. The CDR3 has 14 residues. The CDR3, as DNA: TGTGCCAGCTTTGGTTGGGCGGGAGACTATGGCTACACCTTC. This encodes CASFGWAGDYGYTF.

The CDR3 protein is CATSRDFSAMGLPQPQHF. Here the CDR3 DNA reads TGTGCCACCAGCAGAGATTTTTCGGCGATGGGCCTGCCACAGCCCCAGCATTTT. The chain couples TRBV15 to TRBJ1-5; D remains unclear. Germline V gene sequence: CDR1 LNHNV, CDR2 YYDKDF (reference sequence). There are 18 residues in the CDR3. Between the trimmed V and J ends, which lost 0 bases and 7 bases, there was a span of 22 bases. Full variable domain (missing parts from reference TRBV15 and TRBJ1-5): DAMVIQNPRYQVTQFGKPVTLSCSQTLNHNVMYWYQQKSSQAPKLLFHYYDKDFNNEADTPDNFQSRRPNTSFCFLDIRSPGLGDTAMYLCATSRDFSAMGLPQPQHFGDGTRLSIL.

The chain uses TRBV11-3 and TRBJ1-1; a possible D gene is TRBD1 (5 bases). The germline V gene has CDR1 SGHNT and CDR2 YENEEA. Trimming stripped 5 bases from V and 0 bases from J, with 10 bases between. The CDR3 totals 14 residues. The DNA of the CDR3 is TGTGCCAGCAGCCCTGGGGCAATGAACACTGAAGCTTTCTTT. Translation gives CASSPGAMNTEAFF.

This chain uses TRBV25-1 with TRBJ1-4; D might be TRBD1 (6 bases). The germline gives CDR1 MGHDK, CDR2 SYGVNS. V lost 0 bases and J lost 5, with 13 bases in between. The CDR3 spans 16 residues. In DNA form, the CDR3 reads TGTGCCAGCAGTGAATACCGGCAGGGGCCCAATGAAAAACTGTTTTTT. The encoded protein is CASSEYRQGPNEKLFF. The whole variable domain, filled in from reference TRBV25-1 and TRBJ1-4, reads EADIYQTPRYLVIGTGKKITLECSQTMGHDKMYWYQQDPGMELHLIHYSYGVNSTEKGDLSSESTVSRIRTEHFPLTLESARPSHTSQYLCASSEYRQGPNEKLFFGSGTQLSVL.

The rearrangement joins TRBV6-6 to TRBJ2-6; 7 bases line up with TRBD1. Trimming took 6 bases from V and 2 from J; bases not matched to a gene: 7. The CDR3 extends over 16 amino acids. The germline CDR1 and CDR2 sequences are MNHNY and SVGAGI (reference sequence). This CDR3 reads CASRSRGLAGANVLTF. CDR3 nucleotide sequence: TGTGCCAGCAGGTCCAGGGGGTTGGCTGGGGCCAACGTCCTGACTTTC.

The chain combines TRBV9 with TRBJ1-4; TRBD1 might be the D (5 bases). The germline V gene encodes CDR1 SGDLS and CDR2 YYNGEE. V dropped 4 bases and J dropped 5 bases, with 15 bases sitting between them. The CDR3 has 15 amino acids. This chain's CDR3 is CASSPGPRANEKLFF. CDR3 sequence (DNA): TGTGCCAGCAGCCCCGGGCCCAGGGCGAATGAAAAACTGTTTTTT.

The chain has TRBV6-1 and TRBJ1-6, with 7 bases identical to TRBD1. This CDR3 is built from 16 residues. Germline assignment: CDR1 MNHNS and CDR2 SASEGT. Germline trimming cut 3 bases from V and 9 bases from J; bases unmatched to any gene: 11. CDR3 in DNA: TGTGCCAGCAGTGAGACAGGGAGTCGGTTTAGTTCACCCCTCCACTTT. The encoded protein is CASSETGSRFSSPLHF.

CDR3 protein: CASSLLPPANTGELFF. The CDR3 nucleotides are TGTGCCAGCAGCTTACTCCCGCCGGCGAACACCGGGGAGCTGTTTTTT. This chain connects TRBV7-2 to TRBJ2-2; D call uncertain. This CDR3 region has 16 residues. V lost 2 bases, J lost 0 bases, and 10 bases lay in between. Per the germline V gene, CDR1 is SGHTA and CDR2 is FQGNSA.

The CDR3, as DNA: TGTGCCAGCTCACCACCCCGGACAGCCTACAATGAGCAGTTCTTC. Translation: CASSPPRTAYNEQFF. The chain links TRBV18 to TRBJ2-1; D possibly corresponds to TRBD1 (6 bases). This CDR3 region has 15 residues. Trimming removed 0 bases at V and 2 bases at J, with 8 bases between. Per the germline V gene, CDR1 is KGHSH and CDR2 is LQKENI.

The chain is built from TRBV30 and TRBJ1-2; TRBD1 is a possible D gene (6 bases). This CDR3 region has 13 residues. V lost 0 bases and J lost 6, with 11 bases in between. Germline V gene lookup returns CDR1 GTSNPN and CDR2 SVGIG (reference sequence). The CDR3 protein is CAWSVGGAHGYTF. The CDR3 nucleotides read TGTGCCTGGAGTGTAGGGGGGGCGCATGGCTACACCTTC.

The chain joins TRBV27 to TRBJ1-2; 7 positions match TRBD1. The ends lost 6 bases at V and 0 bases at J; junction bases unmatched: 7. Germline CDR1 reads MNHEY; CDR2 reads SMNVEV (reference sequence). The CDR3 has 15 residues. The CDR3 reads CASRLADRPNYGYTF. CDR3 DNA: TGTGCCAGCAGACTCGCGGACAGGCCTAACTATGGCTACACCTTC.

This clone was found a few times. The chain employs TRBV20-1 and TRBJ1-6; D remains ambiguous. This CDR3 is 15 amino acids long. CDR1 is DFQATT, CDR2 SNEGSKA, per germline (reference sequence). Trimming took off 3 bases at V and 0 bases at J, with 9 bases between the two ends. Here the CDR3 reads CSASYGSSYNSPLHF. Written as DNA, the CDR3 is TGCAGTGCTAGTTATGGGAGCTCCTATAATTCACCCCTCCACTTT.

The chain links TRBV6-5 to TRBJ2-7; 11 bases fit TRBD1. The germline V gene has CDR1 MNHEY and CDR2 SVGAGI. The CDR3 sequence is 14 residues long. J gave up 1 base and V 6 bases, and 2 bases lay outside the gene matches. The chain's CDR3 is CASSRDRGSYEQYV. In DNA form, the CDR3 reads TGTGCCAGCAGCCGGGACAGGGGGTCCTACGAGCAGTACGTC.

This clone was found once. CDR3 protein: CASSYQQGVNTEAFF. DNA of the CDR3: TGTGCCAGCAGTTACCAACAGGGAGTGAACACTGAAGCTTTCTTT. The V gene is TRBV6-5, the J gene TRBJ1-1; tentatively, D is TRBD1 (6 bases). V was pared by 2 bases and J by 0 bases, with 10 bases between. The CDR3 contains 15 residues. Germline CDR1 reads MNHEY; CDR2 reads SVGAGI.

This chain connects TRBV6-2 or TRBV6-3 to TRBJ1-6; 7 nucleotides agree with TRBD1. The CDR3 is 17 amino acids. The V gene end was trimmed by 2 bases and the J gene end by 6 bases; junction bases not matched to a gene: 10. Germline CDR1 and CDR2: MNHEY and SVGEGT. The CDR3 protein is CASSYKGGEIINSPLHF. DNA of the CDR3: TGTGCCAGCAGTTACAAAGGGGGCGAAATAATTAATTCACCCCTCCACTTT.

The V gene is TRBV2, the J gene TRBJ1-5; a weak D match, TRBD1 (5 bases). The CDR3 spans 14 residues. CDR1 is SNHLY, CDR2 FYNNEI, per germline. With 2 bases removed from V and 7 bases from J, the gap between germline ends came to 12 bases. The CDR3 nucleotides are TGTGCCAGCAGTGAAAGGGGAACGCGGCAGCCCCAGCATTTT. Its translation is CASSERGTRQPQHF.

The rearrangement links TRBV19 to TRBJ1-6; 7 nucleotides agree with TRBD1. CDR1 is LNHDA, CDR2 SQIVND, per germline (reference sequence). The CDR3 has 13 residues. Unmatched junction bases numbered 9, after V lost 9 bases and J lost 10 bases. Written as DNA, the CDR3 is TGTGCCAGCCGTGGCCAGGGGGAATCACCCCTCCACTTT. It yields the protein CASRGQGESPLHF.

The chain couples TRBV3-1 (or the pseudogene TRBV3-2) to TRBJ1-2, with D possibly matching TRBD1 (6 bases). Germline loops: CDR1 LGHDT, CDR2 YNNKEL (reference sequence). V gave up 1 base and J gave up 2 bases, with 14 bases separating them. CDR3 length: 16 amino acids. The CDR3 sequence: CASSQGGRGLNYGYTF. The CDR3 DNA reads TGTGCCAGCAGCCAAGGTGGCAGGGGACTAAACTATGGCTACACCTTC.

In DNA form, the CDR3 reads TGCGCCAGCAGCTTGATCGCGGGGACTGAAGCTTTCTTT. This gives the protein CASSLIAGTEAFF. The chain combines TRBV5-1 with TRBJ1-1; D uncertain. The CDR3 loop spans 13 amino acids. Trimming took 1 base from V and 5 from J, leaving 9 bases between them. The germline gives CDR1 SGHRS, CDR2 YFSETQ.

Concerning this clone itself: At one boundary the junction diverges from the germline segment, which might be a read error. The rearrangement uses TRBV9 and TRBJ1-4, with 11 positions matching TRBD1. The CDR3 is 15 amino acids. Germline V gene sequence: CDR1 SGDLS, CDR2 YYNGEE. The CDR3 spells CASSAGQGANEKLFF. CDR3 bases: TGTGCCAGCAGCGCCGGACAGGGGGCTAACGAAAAACTGTTTTTT.

This clone has only one observation. J is TRBJ2-5 and V is TRBV9; D is uncertain. Trimming left V 4 bases short and J 5 bases short, with 12 bases between. The CDR3 has 13 amino acids. CDR1 is SGDLS, CDR2 YYNGEE, per germline. The CDR3 DNA follows: TGTGCCAGCAGCCCCCGTCCGGGTGAGACCCAGTACTTC. Translation: CASSPRPGETQYF.

The CDR3, as DNA: TGTGCCAGCCGCGGTGGATCCAGTTCTTTGGATACGCAGTATTTT. It is translated as CASRGGSSSLDTQYF. The chain recombines TRBV2 with TRBJ2-3; D uncertain. The CDR3 consists of 15 residues. The ends were cut back, 8 bases at V and 6 bases at J, with 21 bases in the middle. CDR1 SNHLY and CDR2 FYNNEI come from the germline V gene.

Only a few counts were recorded for this clone. The gene calls are TRBV10-3 and TRBJ1-3; D ambiguous. V dropped 8 bases and J dropped 8 bases, with 16 bases sitting between them. The CDR3 runs to 13 residues. Germline loops: CDR1 ENHRY, CDR2 SYGVKD. CDR3 coding DNA: TGTGCCATCGGCACAGCAACGAGGGACACCATATATTTT. The encoded protein is CAIGTATRDTIYF.

The chain combines TRBV19 with TRBJ1-1; D is unclear. CDR1 is LNHDA and CDR2 is SQIVND in the germline V gene (reference sequence). The CDR3 consists of 13 residues. V was cut by 3 bases and J by 3 bases, with 8 bases left in between. In nucleotides, the CDR3 is TGTGCCAGTAGTATCTCACAACACACTGAAGCTTTCTTT. Protein product: CASSISQHTEAFF.

Remarks on this clone: One end of the junction is discordant with germline, which a read error may explain. The V gene is TRBV12-5, the J gene TRBJ2-2; no definite D call. The CDR3 length is 15 residues. Germline-derived CDR1 and CDR2 are LGHNT and FRNRAP. This chain's CDR3 is CASGLGMLTSRELFF. In nucleotides, the CDR3 is TGTGCTAGTGGGTTGGGCATGTTGACTTCCCGGGAGCTGTTTTTT.

The CDR3 protein is CASSLGTAYNEQFF. The CDR3 coding sequence is TGTGCCAGCAGCTTGGGGACAGCCTACAATGAGCAGTTCTTC. This chain joins TRBV7-2 and TRBJ2-1; 7 nucleotides agree with TRBD1. The CDR3 length is 14 residues. V gave up 3 bases and J gave up 2 bases; unmatched junction bases: 1. The germline CDR1 and CDR2 sequences are SGHTA and FQGNSA.

On this clone itself: The germline gene is not matched at one end of the junction; a read error may be the cause. The chain joins TRBV30 to TRBJ2-7, with D possibly being TRBD2 (5 bases). The CDR3 consists of 12 residues. Germline V lookup: CDR1 GTSNPN, CDR2 SVGIG (reference sequence). CDR3 bases: TGTGCCTGGAGCCACACGAGGGATTTGATGGACTTC. This sequence encodes CAWSHTRDLMDF.

This clone was detected a few times. The chain couples TRBV5-1 to TRBJ2-3; TRBD2 matches 7 bases. CDR1 and CDR2 (germline): SGHRS, YFSETQ. This CDR3 has 15 residues. The V gene end was trimmed by 3 bases and the J gene end by 1 base; junction bases not matched to a gene: 5. The CDR3 sequence: CASSWRTSGTDTQYF. The CDR3, as DNA: TGCGCCAGCAGCTGGCGGACTAGTGGCACAGATACGCAGTATTTT.